This T cell receptor (beta chain) came from a study of T-cell reconstitution after alpha-beta-depleted transplantation in children. Study-level points and caveats: The origin of alpha-beta T cells about two months after transplant was reportedly several hundred expanded graft clones.

Preparation of the TCRbeta library was carried out with unique molecular identifiers. TCRdb passed the PCR reads through MiXCR, listing each CDR3 protein once. The data show 300,000 to 400,000 distinct CDR3 sequences, with approximately 23% seen just once and approximately 11% held by the top ten. As regards this clonotype: Antigen unknown.

V was trimmed by 6 bases and J by 0 bases, leaving 16 bases between them. The CDR3 extends over 16 amino acids. Germline V gives CDR1 SNHLY, CDR2 FYNNEI. The chain carries TRBV2 and TRBJ2-3; TRBD2 is a possible D gene (5 bases). The origin of this receptor is a male patient younger than 18 who had a stem cell transplant for acute lymphoblastic leukemia, so the T cells may come from the graft donor. The specimen comprised PBMCs, mostly from graft donor cells, sampled 180 days after TCRalphabeta/CD19-depleted stem cell transplant. The CDR3: CASRRAGGRSTDTQYF. In DNA, the CDR3 is TGTGCCAGCAGGCGCGCGGGCGGTCGGAGCACAGATACGCAGTATTTT.